This TCR beta chain was recovered during a study of early T cells in non-severe SARS-CoV-2 infection. Study details: Sequencing was performed on bulk RNA from unsorted whole blood, leaving chains unpaired.

Turning to this clonotype: The antigen is unknown.

Attachment of unique molecular identifiers to individual cDNA molecules was performed. TCRdb re-derived calls from the 5' RACE reads in MiXCR, one entry per CDR3 protein. Of 70,000 to 95,000 distinct CDR3 sequences in the sample, roughly 13% were seen once. CDR1 is SQVTM and CDR2 is ANQGSEA in the germline V gene. CDR3 length equals 15 residues. V lost 2 bases to trimming and J lost 4 bases, with 17 bases between them. Study observations and caveats: Sequences matched to VDJdb favored anti-spike CD8 responses, while private and CD4 specificities were missed.

The specimen sequenced was whole blood. This chain uses TRBV29-1 with TRBJ1-2; D might be TRBD1 (5 bases). The receptor was derived from an adult who was a healthcare worker with PCR-confirmed SARS-CoV-2 infection or an uninfected control (not recorded which). The CDR3 is CSVESLGRGTYGYTF. CDR3 nucleotides: TGCAGCGTTGAATCCCTCGGTCGGGGGACCTATGGCTACACCTTC.